This T cell receptor beta chain stems from a study of blood T cell repertoires in COVID-19. The wider study: The study drew acute and convalescent COVID-19 samples from the United States, Italy and Spain. Nucleic acid was either cDNA or gDNA, and it came from T cells, B-cell-depleted T cells, or PBMCs.

Deletions cut 7 bases from V and 0 bases from J, with 16 bases between. This CDR3 is built from 15 residues. Per germline, CDR1 SGHKS and CDR2 YYEKEE (reference sequence). Per the original data handling: Reference gene primer amplification yielded estimated nucleated cell counts. The method was immunoSEQ multiplex PCR; TCRdb's version includes in-frame clones alone and lacks a portion of them. Clonal size and the V and J genes are those of that table, whereas D and trimming came from the DNA. The repertoire holds 80,000 to 90,000 clones, with roughly 80% as singletons. The clonotype comes from a man aged 70-80 years with acute or convalescent COVID-19. The sequencing input was peripheral blood. The J gene is TRBJ1-1, the V gene TRBV5-5, with D possibly being TRBD1 (5 bases). In nucleotides, the CDR3 is TGTGCCAGCTCGACAGTCCTCGCCATGAACACTGAAGCTTTCTTT. It specifies CASSTVLAMNTEAFF. The full variable domain, in which reference TRBV5-5 and TRBJ1-1 provide the parts outside the CDR3, is DAGVTQSPTHLIKTRGQQVTLRCSPISGHKSVSWYQQVLGQGPQFIFQYYEKEERGRGNFPDRFSARQFPNYSSELNVNALLLGDSALYLCASSTVLAMNTEAFFGQGTRLTVV.